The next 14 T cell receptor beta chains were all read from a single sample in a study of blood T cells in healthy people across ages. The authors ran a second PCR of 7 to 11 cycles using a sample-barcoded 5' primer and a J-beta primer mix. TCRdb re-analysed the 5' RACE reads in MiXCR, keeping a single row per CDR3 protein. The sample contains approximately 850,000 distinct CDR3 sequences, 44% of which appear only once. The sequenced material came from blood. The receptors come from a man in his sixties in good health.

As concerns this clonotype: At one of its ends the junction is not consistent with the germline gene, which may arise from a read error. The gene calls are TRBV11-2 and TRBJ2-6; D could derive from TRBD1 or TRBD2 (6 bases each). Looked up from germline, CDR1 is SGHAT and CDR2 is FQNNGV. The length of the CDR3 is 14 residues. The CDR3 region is CASSSVWGANILTF. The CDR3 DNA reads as TGTGCCAGCAGCTCGGTGTGGGGGGCCAACATCCTGACTTTC.

CDR3 loop: CASSQDPRSEAFF. CDR3 sequence (DNA): TGCGCCAGCAGCCAAGACCCCAGGTCTGAAGCTTTCTTT. The rearrangement joins TRBV4-3 to TRBJ1-1, with D hard to call. V lost 0 bases and J lost 6, with 8 bases in between. Germline CDR1 and CDR2: LGHNA and YSLEER. This CDR3 comprises 13 residues.

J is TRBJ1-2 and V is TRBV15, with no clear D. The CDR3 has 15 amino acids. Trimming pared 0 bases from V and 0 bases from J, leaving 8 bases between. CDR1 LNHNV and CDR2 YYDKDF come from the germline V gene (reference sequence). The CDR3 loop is CATSRDLGTNYGYTF. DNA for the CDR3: TGTGCCACCAGCAGAGATCTAGGGACTAACTATGGCTACACCTTC.

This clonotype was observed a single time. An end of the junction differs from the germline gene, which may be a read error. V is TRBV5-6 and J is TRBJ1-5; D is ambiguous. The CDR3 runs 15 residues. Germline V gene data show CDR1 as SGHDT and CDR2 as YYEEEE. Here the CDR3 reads CASSLGTYSDQPQHF. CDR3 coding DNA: TGTGCCAGCAGCTTGGGCACCTATAGCGATCAGCCCCAGCATTTT.

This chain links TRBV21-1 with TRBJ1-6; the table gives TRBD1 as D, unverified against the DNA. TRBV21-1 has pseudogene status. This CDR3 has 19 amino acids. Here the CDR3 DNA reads TGTGCCAGCAGCAAAAAAGGGGCGGACAGGCATAAGTGGAATTCACCCCTCCACTTT. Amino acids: CASSKKGADRHKWNSPLHF.

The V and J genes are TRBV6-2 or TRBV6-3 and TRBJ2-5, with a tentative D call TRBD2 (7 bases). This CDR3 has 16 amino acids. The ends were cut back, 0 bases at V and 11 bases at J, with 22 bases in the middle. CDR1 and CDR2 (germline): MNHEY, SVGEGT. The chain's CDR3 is CASSYSVRGGLNEQYF. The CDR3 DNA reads TGTGCCAGCAGTTACTCGGTGAGGGGGGGATTAAATGAGCAGTACTTC.

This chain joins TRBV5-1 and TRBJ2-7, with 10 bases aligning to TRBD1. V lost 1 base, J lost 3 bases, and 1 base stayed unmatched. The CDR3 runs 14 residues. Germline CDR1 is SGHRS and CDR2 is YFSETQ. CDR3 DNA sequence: TGCGCCAGCAGCTTGTGGGACAGGGGCTACGAGCAGTACTTC. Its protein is CASSLWDRGYEQYF.

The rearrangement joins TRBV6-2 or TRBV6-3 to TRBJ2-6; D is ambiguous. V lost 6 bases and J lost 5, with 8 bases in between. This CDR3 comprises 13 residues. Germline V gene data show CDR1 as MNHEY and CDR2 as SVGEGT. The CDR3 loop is CASRPNRANVLTF. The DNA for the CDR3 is TGTGCCAGCAGGCCCAATAGGGCCAACGTCCTGACTTTC.

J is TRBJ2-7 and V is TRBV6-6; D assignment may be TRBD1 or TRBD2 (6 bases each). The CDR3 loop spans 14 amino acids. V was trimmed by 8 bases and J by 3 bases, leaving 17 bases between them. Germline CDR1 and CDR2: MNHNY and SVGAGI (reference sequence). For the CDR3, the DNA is TGTGCCAGCTCAAGTTCGGGGGCGGACTACGAGCAGTACTTC. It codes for CASSSSGADYEQYF.

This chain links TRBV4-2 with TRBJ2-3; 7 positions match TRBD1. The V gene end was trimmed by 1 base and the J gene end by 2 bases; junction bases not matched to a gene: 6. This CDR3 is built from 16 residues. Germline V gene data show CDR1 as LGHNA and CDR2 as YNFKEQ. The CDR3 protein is CASSQVVGTVTDTQYF. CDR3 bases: TGTGCCAGCAGCCAAGTAGTCGGGACAGTCACAGATACGCAGTATTTT.

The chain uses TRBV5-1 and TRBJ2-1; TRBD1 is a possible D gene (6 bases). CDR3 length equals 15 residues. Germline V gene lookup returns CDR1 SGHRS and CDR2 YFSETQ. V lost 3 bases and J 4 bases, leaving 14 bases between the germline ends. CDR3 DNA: TGCGCCAGCAGCTCGACAGGCGATACGTACAATGAGCAGTTCTTC. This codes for CASSSTGDTYNEQFF.

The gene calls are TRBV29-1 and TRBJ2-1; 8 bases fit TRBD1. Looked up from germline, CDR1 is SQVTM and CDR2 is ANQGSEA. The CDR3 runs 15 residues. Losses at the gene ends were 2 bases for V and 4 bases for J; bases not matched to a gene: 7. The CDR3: CSVESTGGPYNEQFF. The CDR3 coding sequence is TGCAGCGTTGAAAGCACAGGGGGACCTTACAATGAGCAGTTCTTC.

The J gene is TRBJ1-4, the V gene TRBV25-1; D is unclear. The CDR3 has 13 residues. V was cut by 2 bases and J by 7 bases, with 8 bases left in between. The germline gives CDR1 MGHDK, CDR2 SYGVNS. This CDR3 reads CASSEVRVEKLFF. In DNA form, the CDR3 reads TGTGCCAGCAGTGAAGTGAGGGTTGAAAAACTGTTTTTT.

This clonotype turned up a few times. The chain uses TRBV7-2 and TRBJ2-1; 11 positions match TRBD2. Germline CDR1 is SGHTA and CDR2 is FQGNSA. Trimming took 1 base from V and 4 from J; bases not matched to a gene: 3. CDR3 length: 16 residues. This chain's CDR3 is CASSLVLAGAYNEQFF. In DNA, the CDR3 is TGTGCCAGCAGCTTAGTACTAGCGGGGGCGTACAATGAGCAGTTCTTC.